This T cell receptor beta chain was sequenced in a study of T cells in Graves' hyperthyroidism and ophthalmopathy. Regarding the study as a whole: Ophthalmopathy was predicted by the model a median of approximately 6 months ahead of onset. Most thyroid clonotypes that were expanded above 0.001 also turned up in blood.

Among ophthalmopathy patients, the Clinical Activity Score reached at least 3, the NOSPECS grade reached at least 4, and duration remained under 3 months. A remark on this clonotype: Its antigen is unidentified.

Amplification of TCR beta CDR3 regions was performed using RNA transcripts as template. When the TCR CDR3 underwent first-round RT-PCR, the HTBI primer set was used. TCRdb redid the calling of the multiplex PCR reads with MiXCR, one entry per CDR3 protein. The sample includes about 600,000 distinct CDR3 sequences, approximately 15% of them seen just once. The specimen sequenced was blood. This TCR came from a woman aged 18-30 years with Graves' ophthalmopathy.

The CDR3 loop is CASSYRGRDQPQHF. CDR3 DNA: TGTGCCAGCAGTTACAGGGGGCGCGATCAGCCCCAGCATTTT. This chain links TRBV6-5 with TRBJ1-5; 7 bases match TRBD1. This CDR3 contains 14 residues. The V gene's germline CDR1 is MNHEY and CDR2 SVGAGI. Losses at the gene ends were 2 bases for V and 5 bases for J; bases not matched to a gene: 3.